The TCR beta chain under discussion was sequenced for a study of T cell responses to AZD1222 COVID-19 vaccine. CDR1 is GTSNPN and CDR2 is SVGIG in the germline V gene (reference sequence). V lost 3 bases and J 3 bases, leaving 11 bases between the germline ends. CDR3 length equals 13 residues. Using immunoSEQ multiplex PCR, the repertoire was profiled, and TCRdb retains in-frame clones only, with some absent. The repertoire holds 95,000 to 100,000 clones, with about nine tenths as singletons. The V and J genes are TRBV30 and TRBJ1-1; D is perhaps TRBD1 (6 bases). This TCR was recovered from an adult in good health. The material sequenced was peripheral blood, taken on day 0 of AZD1222 vaccination. Here the CDR3 DNA reads TGTGCCTGGAGCGGGGGCTGGGACACTGAAGCTTTCTTT. The encoded protein is CAWSGGWDTEAFF.